The 28 T cell receptor beta chains below come from one sample, sequenced in a study of prognosis after radiotherapy for stage I lung cancer. The authors amplified TCR beta CDR3 from genomic DNA using two-round multiplex PCR. Amplification during the initial PCR round employed primers specific to each TRBV and TRBJ gene. MiXCR, run by TCRdb on the multiplex PCR reads, gives a single entry per CDR3 protein. The sample includes over 50,000 distinct CDR3 sequences, 30% to 35% of them seen just once. The sample consisted of PBMCs, taken before or after stereotactic body radiation therapy (not recorded which). The receptors stem from a donor aged 50 or older with non-small cell lung cancer.

The sample holds many counts of this clonotype. This chain connects TRBV2 to TRBJ1-1, with TRBD1 identical over 8 bases. CDR1 is SNHLY and CDR2 is FYNNEI in the germline V gene. The V segment lost 7 bases and the J segment 3 bases; nucleotides outside the gene matches: 7. The CDR3 totals 14 residues. This CDR3 is CASTRQGLDTEAFF. The CDR3 DNA follows: TGTGCCAGCACCCGACAGGGGTTGGACACTGAAGCTTTCTTT.

To note about this clonotype: It differs at one base from a far larger clone, so likely a read error. The chain recombines TRBV6-5 with TRBJ2-3; D might be TRBD2 (7 bases). The CDR3 is 18 amino acids. CDR1 is MNHEY and CDR2 is SVGAGI in the germline V gene. The CDR3 reads CVSREGRGGGFETDTQYF. CDR3 bases: TGTGTCAGCAGAGAGGGGAGGGGGGGCGGATTTGAGACAGATACGCAGTATTTT.

The table lists this clonotype with many counts. The rearrangement uses TRBV20-1 and TRBJ2-3; 7 nucleotides align to TRBD2. The CDR3 length is 13 residues. The V segment lost 3 bases and the J segment 4 bases; nucleotides outside the gene matches: 4. Germline assignment: CDR1 DFQATT and CDR2 SNEGSKA (reference sequence). CDR3 DNA sequence: TGCAGTGCTAGTGTAGCGGGCTCAGATACGCAGTATTTT. Amino acids: CSASVAGSDTQYF.

A word on this clonotype: This likely stems from a read error, as it lies one base from a far larger clone. The chain combines TRBV6-2 or TRBV6-3 with TRBJ2-7; weak D call: TRBD2 (6 bases). Germline V CDR1 and CDR2: MNHEY, SVGEGT. The V end was cut by 7 bases, the J end by 6 bases, with 16 bases between. The CDR3 is 13 residues long. For the CDR3, the DNA is TGTGCCAGCATTTCGCGGCGGGACGGCGAGCAGTACTTC. It is translated as CASISRRDGEQYF.

This sequence joins TRBV2 and TRBJ1-2, with D tentatively TRBD1 (5 bases). CDR3 length: 15 amino acids. V was clipped by 4 bases and J by 9 bases, with 21 bases between them. From germline, CDR1 is SNHLY and CDR2 FYNNEI. The CDR3 here is CASSGRVRGVSSYTF. Here the CDR3 DNA reads TGTGCCAGCAGTGGCAGGGTACGGGGAGTGTCAAGCTACACCTTC. Variable domain in full (rest from reference TRBV2 and TRBJ1-2): EPEVTQTPSHQVTQMGQEVILRCVPISNHLYFYWYRQILGQKVEFLVSFYNNEISEKSEIFDDQFSVERPDGSNFTLKIRSTKLEDSAMYFCASSGRVRGVSSYTFGSGTRLTVV.

Comments on this clonotype: This sequence is one base from a far larger clone and is likely a read error. J is TRBJ2-7 and V is TRBV6-2 or TRBV6-3; D not certain. The germline gives CDR1 MNHEY, CDR2 SVGEGT. The CDR3 loop spans 13 amino acids. The CDR3 loop is CSSSSYADYEQYF. In DNA, the CDR3 is TGTTCCTCCAGCAGTTACGCTGACTACGAGCAGTACTTC.

A note on this clonotype: A single base separates this from a much larger clone, so it may be a read error. CDR3 DNA sequence: TGTGCCAGTACTTCATCTCGACTAGCGGGAGGTAGAGACACGCAGTATTTT. It codes for CASTSSRLAGGRDTQYF. The gene calls are TRBV19 and TRBJ2-3; 13 bases agree with TRBD2. The CDR3 sequence is 17 residues long. The junction had 16 bases not matched to a gene; V was cut back by 7 bases and J by 9 bases. Germline lookup yields CDR1 LNHDA and CDR2 SQIVND (reference sequence).

This clonotype was counted between two and nine times. The rearrangement links TRBV5-4 to TRBJ2-5; D might be TRBD2 (6 bases). V was trimmed by 4 bases and J by 5 bases, leaving 12 bases between them. Germline loops: CDR1 SGHNT, CDR2 YYREEE (reference sequence). This CDR3 region has 13 residues. CDR3 nucleotides: TGTGCCAGCAGCCCGGGGGTGCGGGAGACCCAGTACTTC. The encoded protein is CASSPGVRETQYF. Drawing the rest from reference TRBV5-4 and TRBJ2-5, the complete variable domain is ETGVTQSPTHLIKTRGQQVTLRCSSQSGHNTVSWYQQALGQGPQFIFQYYREEENGRGNFPPRFSGLQFPNYSSELNVNALELDDSALYLCASSPGVRETQYFGPGTRLLVL.

This clonotype was detected ten times or more. The chain uses TRBV6-9 and TRBJ2-7; unclear D gene. The length of the CDR3 is 12 residues. The germline V gene has CDR1 MNHGY and CDR2 SVAAGI. Deletions cut 3 bases from V and 4 bases from J, with 7 bases between. The CDR3 bases are TGTGCCAGCAGTTACGGCTTTTACGAGCAGTACTTC. Translation gives CASSYGFYEQYF.

The sample holds many counts of this clonotype. The chain couples TRBV7-3 to TRBJ2-5; TRBD2 is a possible D gene (6 bases). CDR1 SGHTA and CDR2 FQGTGA come from the germline V gene. V dropped 5 bases and J dropped 3 bases, with 16 bases sitting between them. The CDR3 extends over 15 amino acids. The CDR3 is CASSARGTGEETQYF. The CDR3, as DNA: TGTGCCAGCAGCGCCCGCGGGACGGGCGAAGAGACCCAGTACTTC.

This clonotype was counted ten times or more. The genes are TRBV7-2 and TRBJ1-3; D not certain. This CDR3 comprises 13 residues. The V gene lost 1 base and the J gene lost 3 bases, with 4 bases spanning the gap. The germline gives CDR1 SGHTA, CDR2 FQGNSA. The CDR3 DNA follows: TGTGCCAGCAGCTTAGGAGGTGGAAACACCATATATTTT. It is translated as CASSLGGGNTIYF.

With regard to this clonotype: A far larger clone is one base from this, pointing to a likely read error. The CDR3 DNA reads as TGCGCCAGCAGCCCAGGACTAGCGGGAATAGGTGAGCAGTACTTC. Encoded protein: CASSPGLAGIGEQYF. This chain joins TRBV5-1 and TRBJ2-7; 12 bases are shared with TRBD2. This CDR3 has 15 residues. Per the germline V gene, CDR1 is SGHRS and CDR2 is YFSETQ. J was trimmed by 7 bases and V by 4 bases; bases with no gene match: 9.

To note about this clonotype: This may come from a read error, since a much larger clone is one base off. The genes are TRBV5-6 and TRBJ1-2; D not resolved. Trimming pared 4 bases from V and 9 bases from J, leaving 13 bases between. The CDR3 consists of 12 residues. The germline CDR1 and CDR2 sequences are SGHDT and YYEEEE. The CDR3 sequence: CASSPGPYCYTF. CDR3 DNA: TGTGCCAGCAGCCCCGGACCGTATTGCTACACCTTC.

This clonotype was counted many times. The chain carries TRBV7-9 and TRBJ1-1, with 7 bases matching TRBD1. V gave up 5 bases and J gave up 11 bases; unmatched junction bases: 11. Per the germline V gene, CDR1 is SEHNR and CDR2 is FQNEAQ (reference sequence). This CDR3 has 13 residues. This chain's CDR3 is CASSPNRGPAAFF. The CDR3 nucleotides are TGTGCCAGCAGCCCGAACAGGGGCCCGGCGGCTTTCTTT. The variable domain in full, completed from reference TRBV7-9 and TRBJ1-1, reads DTGVSQNPRHKITKRGQNVTFRCDPISEHNRLYWYRQTLGQGPEFLTYFQNEAQLEKSRLLSDRFSAERPKGSFSTLEIQRTEQGDSAMYLCASSPNRGPAAFFGQGTRLTVV.

This clonotype was seen many times. The rearrangement joins TRBV20-1 to TRBJ2-5, with TRBD1 as a possible D gene (5 bases). CDR1 and CDR2 from the germline V gene are DFQATT and SNEGSKA (reference sequence). The ends were cut back, 2 bases at V and 3 bases at J, with 16 bases in the middle. There are 15 residues in the CDR3. The CDR3 bases are TGCAGTGCTAGATCGCCCCGGGCAGGGAAAGAGACCCAGTACTTC. Its translation: CSARSPRAGKETQYF.

The chain is built from TRBV4-2 and TRBJ2-2, with TRBD2 matching over 9 bases. The CDR3 runs 16 residues. The germline V gene encodes CDR1 LGHNA and CDR2 YNFKEQ. V shed 8 bases and J 1 base; nucleotides not matched to a gene: 8. CDR3 residues: CASQDRAGGNTGELFF. The CDR3, as DNA: TGTGCCAGCCAAGATCGAGCGGGAGGGAACACCGGGGAGCTGTTTTTT.

In its sample, this clonotype was seen many times. V usage is TRBV27 and J usage is TRBJ2-5; 9 bases map to TRBD1. Per the germline V gene, CDR1 is MNHEY and CDR2 is SMNVEV (reference sequence). The CDR3 sequence is 15 residues long. Unmatched junction bases numbered 5, after V lost 4 bases and J lost 2 bases. In DNA form, the CDR3 reads TGTGCCAGCAGTTCCGGGACAGGGAGACAAGAGACCCAGTACTTC. The encoded protein is CASSSGTGRQETQYF.

To note about this clonotype: A read error may be the cause here, since a much bigger clone is one base away. This rearrangement joins TRBV28 to TRBJ2-1; TRBD1 aligns across 8 bases. The trim removed 5 bases at V and 11 bases at J, leaving 14 bases unmatched. The CDR3 is made up of 15 amino acids. From germline, CDR1 is MDHEN and CDR2 SYDVKM. CDR3 bases: TGTGCCAGCAGTCCCTATGGACAGGGACCGGAGAAGCAGTTCTTC. Translating gives CASSPYGQGPEKQFF.

With regard to this clonotype: This probably arose from a read error, given a far larger clone one base away. The chain links TRBV6-2 or TRBV6-3 to TRBJ2-3, with TRBD2 matching 13 bases. Germline lookup yields CDR1 MNHEY and CDR2 SVGEGT. CDR3 length: 16 residues. Trimming cost V 7 bases and J 6 bases; bases outside gene matches: 10. CDR3 region: CASISWTSGSGDTQYF. The CDR3 DNA sequence: TGTGCCAGCATTTCCTGGACTAGCGGGAGCGGCGATACGCAGTATTTT.

This clonotype was observed many times. V is TRBV3-1 and J is TRBJ1-1; 7 bases match TRBD1. There are 14 residues in the CDR3. With V trimmed by 3 bases and J by 9 bases, 10 bases remained unmatched. CDR1 is LGHDT, CDR2 YNNKEL, per germline (reference sequence). The CDR3 nucleotides read TGTGCCAGCAGCCAGGTGACCTACAGGGGTCAAGCTTTCTTT. Encoded protein: CASSQVTYRGQAFF.

There are many counts of this clonotype. The rearrangement joins TRBV24-1 to TRBJ1-1; no reliable D call. Trimming took off 7 bases at V and 1 base at J, with 15 bases between the two ends. The CDR3 is 15 residues long. CDR1 is KGHDR and CDR2 is SFDVKD in the germline V gene. CDR3 DNA: TGTGCCACCAGACCCTTGATCCGGGAGAACACTGAAGCTTTCTTT. Protein: CATRPLIRENTEAFF.

Concerning this clonotype: This clone may be a read error of a much larger clone one base away. The rearrangement uses TRBV28 and TRBJ1-1, with D tentatively TRBD1 (5 bases). CDR3 length equals 14 residues. Germline loops: CDR1 MDHEN, CDR2 SYDVKM. The DNA of the CDR3 is TGTGCCAGCAGTCTGGGGGTTCAGAACACTGAAGCTTTATTT. Translated, it gives CASSLGVQNTEALF.

Many counts were recorded for this clonotype. CDR3 loop: CSAVDRVIETQYF. The CDR3 bases are TGCAGTGCAGTGGACAGGGTGATAGAGACCCAGTACTTC. V gene TRBV20-1 combines with J gene TRBJ2-5; 8 bases are shared with TRBD1. The J segment lost 4 bases and the V segment lost 6 bases, leaving 7 bases of the junction unmatched. Germline lookup yields CDR1 DFQATT and CDR2 SNEGSKA (reference sequence). The CDR3 sequence is 13 residues long.

The table lists this clonotype with many counts. This chain connects TRBV12-3 or TRBV12-4 to TRBJ1-6, with D unclear. CDR3 length: 15 amino acids. Between the trimmed V and J ends, which lost 2 bases and 0 bases, there was a span of 5 bases. The CDR3 reads CASSLSGSYNSPLHF. The CDR3 DNA is TGTGCCAGCAGTTTATCCGGCTCCTATAATTCACCCCTCCACTTT.

This clonotype was observed at least ten times. This chain connects TRBV10-3 to TRBJ1-5; D is possibly TRBD1 (5 bases). The ends were cut back, 3 bases at V and 6 bases at J, with 12 bases in the middle. The CDR3 covers 14 residues. Germline assignment: CDR1 ENHRY and CDR2 SYGVKD. The CDR3 DNA is TGTGCCATCAGTGAAGGAGGGACGGCTCAGCCCCAGCATTTT. Translating gives CAISEGGTAQPQHF.

This clonotype was recorded at least ten times. The chain uses TRBV28 and TRBJ1-1, with D possibly TRBD1 on 6 matching bases. V lost 5 bases and J lost 2, with 15 bases in between. Germline V gene sequence: CDR1 MDHEN, CDR2 SYDVKM. The CDR3 covers 15 residues. Here the CDR3 reads CASSGGREINTEAFF. CDR3 DNA sequence: TGTGCCAGCAGTGGGGGGCGGGAGATAAACACTGAAGCTTTCTTT.

This clonotype was recorded at least ten times. V usage is TRBV24-1 and J usage is TRBJ2-5; tentatively, D is TRBD2 (7 bases). Germline-derived CDR1 and CDR2 are KGHDR and SFDVKD. The length of the CDR3 is 15 residues. With 4 bases removed from V and 5 bases from J, the gap between germline ends came to 16 bases. CDR3 sequence reads: CATSEGGGATETQYF. The CDR3 DNA follows: TGTGCCACCAGTGAAGGGGGGGGTGCTACGGAGACCCAGTACTTC.

In regard to this clonotype: This may be a read error: a much more frequent sequence differs by one nucleotide. The rearrangement joins TRBV20-1 to TRBJ2-5, with D unclear. This CDR3 is 13 amino acids long. Looked up from germline, CDR1 is DFQATT and CDR2 is SNEGSKA (reference sequence). V was cut by 2 bases and J by 6 bases, with 13 bases left in between. CDR3 sequence: CSARWGLGQTQYF. The CDR3 bases are TGCAGTGCTAGATGGGGTTTGGGCCAGACCCAGTACTTC.